A single TCR beta chain is shown here with its context. Its target is unknown. These data originate in a study of CD8 T cells in ankylosing spondylitis. Study findings and constraints: Ankylosing spondylitis blood seemed to carry a telltale TCR beta motif made of fewer than 10 highly homologous variants.

CDR3 size: 19 residues. Germline CDR1 reads SGDLS; CDR2 reads YYNGEE. V dropped 0 bases and J dropped 6; count of bases not matched to a gene: 9. TCRdb itself ran the 5' RACE reads through MiXCR, one entry per CDR3 protein. The table includes almost 400,000 distinct CDR3 sequences, approximately 20% detected once. The TCR sequence derives from a male donor with ankylosing spondylitis. The source material was blood, either unsorted or a sorted T cell fraction (not recorded which). The chain joins TRBV9 to TRBJ2-1; TRBD2 matches at 16 bases. This CDR3 is CASSVGPGLAGGPGNEQFF. CDR3 DNA sequence: TGTGCCAGCAGCGTAGGTCCGGGACTAGCGGGAGGGCCCGGCAATGAGCAGTTCTTC.